This T cell receptor beta chain stems from a study of cytomegalovirus exposure and HLA in healthy donors. Turning to this clone: Its antigen remains unidentified.

The ends lost 5 bases at V and 4 bases at J; junction bases unmatched: 10. The CDR3 totals 15 residues. Per germline, CDR1 MNHEY and CDR2 SMNVEV (reference sequence). Libraries were prepared by immunoSEQ multiplex PCR; TCRdb keeps only in-frame clonotypes and omits some of them. The table records roughly 130,000 clones, approximately 84% of them present only once. Donors were drawn from the approximately 110-subject validation cohort, separate from the approximately 640-subject first cohort. Study results and limitations: In vitro confirmation showed three CMV-associated chains to be CMV antigen specific. TCR clusters originating in the first cohort tended to co-occur in the 100 to 150 validation repertoires, according to a later analysis.

The rearrangement uses TRBV27 and TRBJ1-2, with TRBD1 identical over 7 bases. The sample was PBMCs. The TCR comes from a woman aged 25 to 45 in good health and CMV-seronegative. CDR3 sequence reads: CASSTQTGNRYGYTF. In DNA, the CDR3 is TGTGCCAGCAGTACTCAGACAGGGAACCGCTATGGCTACACCTTC.